A selection of T cell receptor beta chains follows, all from one sample in a study of blood T cell repertoires in COVID-19. Assay: immunoSEQ multiplex PCR; the TCRdb copy retains only in-frame clones and omits some. This sample has around 330,000 clones, with about 85% found just once. The sample was PBMCs or T cells enriched from blood (not recorded which). The receptors here all came from a young woman who had been exposed to COVID-19. Each CDR3 is given with its conserved first and last residue. D genes are given only for firm matches.

d_call: TRBD1
j_call: TRBJ1-6
v_call: TRBV5-1
cdr3_nt: TGCGCCAGCAGCAATCGGGACAGGGGAAGCTCCTATAATTCACCCCTCCACTTT
cdr3_aa: CASSNRDRGSSYNSPLHF

d_call: NA
j_call: TRBJ1-2
v_call: TRBV4-3
cdr3_nt: TGCGCCAGCAGCCCGTACGCAGGGGCTCATGGCTACACCTTC
cdr3_aa: CASSPYAGAHGYTF

d_call: TRBD1
j_call: TRBJ2-1
v_call: TRBV3-1/TRBV3-2
cdr3_nt: TGTGCCAGCAGCCAAGCGGGACAGGGGGTGAATGAGCAGTTCTTC
cdr3_aa: CASSQAGQGVNEQFF

d_call: NA
j_call: TRBJ1-1
v_call: TRBV11-2
cdr3_nt: TGTGCCAGCAGCTTAGATACCGGGAACACTGAAGCTTTCTTT
cdr3_aa: CASSLDTGNTEAFF

d_call: NA
j_call: TRBJ2-1
v_call: TRBV18
cdr3_nt: TGTGCCAGCTCACCACCAGGCGGGTACAATGAGCAGTTCTTC
cdr3_aa: CASSPPGGYNEQFF

d_call: NA
j_call: TRBJ1-3
v_call: TRBV7-9
cdr3_nt: TGTGCCAGCAGCGCCGTGGGAGGCAATCGAAACACCATATATTTT
cdr3_aa: CASSAVGGNRNTIYF

d_call: TRBD1
j_call: TRBJ2-1
v_call: TRBV9
cdr3_nt: TGTGCCACCTCAGTCAGCGGGGACAGGGACAATGAGCAGTTCTTC
cdr3_aa: CATSVSGDRDNEQFF

d_call: TRBD2
j_call: TRBJ2-3
v_call: TRBV11-3
cdr3_nt: TGTGCCAGCAGCCAAGGTCTAGCGGGGTCAGATACGCAGTATTTT
cdr3_aa: CASSQGLAGSDTQYF

d_call: TRBD1
j_call: TRBJ1-5
v_call: TRBV28
cdr3_nt: TGTGCCAGCAGTTTAGACAGGGGGAATCAGCCCCAGCATTTT
cdr3_aa: CASSLDRGNQPQHF

d_call: NA
j_call: TRBJ2-2
v_call: TRBV3-1/TRBV3-2
cdr3_nt: TGTGCCAGCAGCCAAGATAGCACCGGGGAGCTGTTTTTT
cdr3_aa: CASSQDSTGELFF

d_call: TRBD1
j_call: TRBJ1-4
v_call: TRBV19
cdr3_nt: TGTGCCAGTAGTCAGGGGGCGCTGGAAAAACTGTTTTTT
cdr3_aa: CASSQGALEKLFF